This T cell receptor (beta chain) was documented in a study of shared clonotypes between healthy human individuals. V trimming: 6 bases; J trimming: 4 bases; junction bases outside the gene matches: 5. The germline V gene encodes CDR1 LNHDA and CDR2 SQIVND (reference sequence). The CDR3 sequence is 13 residues long. General study findings and limits: Clonotype sharing among the donors was expected to vary with sequencing depth.

About this clone itself: Its antigen is undetermined.

The method was immunoSEQ multiplex PCR; TCRdb's version includes in-frame clones alone and lacks a portion of them. This table has hundreds of thousands of clones, about 85% appearing once. This TCR derives from a woman aged 40 to 49 in good health. Some clones in this sample may be carry-over from other donors' samples. The V call is TRBV19, the J call TRBJ1-1; TRBD1 agrees at 7 bases. Sequenced input: PBMCs. For the CDR3, the DNA is TGTGCCAGTAGCGCACAGGGGAGCACTGAAGCTTTCTTT. This sequence encodes CASSAQGSTEAFF.